This is a list of T cell receptor beta chains from one sample in a study of identical twins. One entry per CDR3 protein, called by TCRdb with MiXCR from the 5' RACE reads. The table has about 340,000 distinct CDR3 sequences, 12% seen once; the top ten hold more than 6%. These records were also assigned to another study, of yellow fever vaccine responses in identical twins.

Sequencing input: CD8+ T cells sorted from blood. All receptors derive from a woman younger than 30 in good health. Both conserved end residues are trimmed from each CDR3. The order of the fields is V gene, J gene, CDR3 protein.

v_gene: TRBV20-1; j_gene: TRBJ1-2; CDR3aa: SASNVPSNYGYT
v_gene: TRBV5-6; j_gene: TRBJ2-2; CDR3aa: ASSWGVAGELF
v_gene: TRBV28; j_gene: TRBJ2-1; CDR3aa: DSSALAGGLGEQF
v_gene: TRBV4-1; j_gene: TRBJ2-1; CDR3aa: ASSQTPSGGLNEQF
v_gene: TRBV7-6; j_gene: TRBJ2-1; CDR3aa: ASSAEPGGIYNEQF
v_gene: TRBV6-1; j_gene: TRBJ2-3; CDR3aa: ASSRDETSGSGTDTQY
v_gene: TRBV20-1; j_gene: TRBJ2-7; CDR3aa: SARDGAGGYEQY
v_gene: TRBV13; j_gene: TRBJ2-7; CDR3aa: AITSTQAGGEQY
v_gene: TRBV19; j_gene: TRBJ1-2; CDR3aa: ATRDRDAGYT
v_gene: TRBV14; j_gene: TRBJ2-1; CDR3aa: ASRPAGGYNEQF
v_gene: TRBV7-9; j_gene: TRBJ1-1; CDR3aa: ASSPSKPALNTEAF
v_gene: TRBV6-5; j_gene: TRBJ2-1; CDR3aa: ASSYTGEAYNEQF
v_gene: TRBV4-1; j_gene: TRBJ1-2; CDR3aa: ASSPRTGDRDGYT
v_gene: TRBV7-3; j_gene: TRBJ2-3; CDR3aa: ASSAGVPPDTQY
v_gene: TRBV28; j_gene: TRBJ2-7; CDR3aa: ASSFGGRGYEQY
v_gene: TRBV4-2; j_gene: TRBJ1-3; CDR3aa: ASSQRGYGNTIY
v_gene: TRBV4-1; j_gene: TRBJ2-5; CDR3aa: ASSQFRTLY
v_gene: TRBV9; j_gene: TRBJ1-6; CDR3aa: ASSENSGSPLH